Listed below are T cell receptor beta chains from one sample, sequenced in a study of T cells after yellow fever vaccination. From the 5' RACE reads, TCRdb called clonotypes with MiXCR, one entry per CDR3 protein. The data show 500,000 to 650,000 distinct CDR3 sequences, roughly an eighth seen once. Sequenced here: PBMCs, sampled on the day of the yellow fever booster vaccination. The origin of the receptors is a man aged 25 to 40 who received the YFV17D yellow fever vaccine. Each CDR3 is given with its conserved first and last residue. A D gene is named only where the DNA matches it firmly. A row's size may be missing; if present it is once, few, many or a size class.

d_call: .; j_call: TRBJ2-1; v_call: TRBV5-1; clone_size: few; cdr3_aa: CASHQGNEQFF; cdr3_nt: TGCGCCAGCCACCAGGGCAATGAGCAGTTCTTC
d_call: .; j_call: TRBJ1-1; v_call: TRBV10-1; clone_size: .; cdr3_aa: CASSDYGGSTEAFF; cdr3_nt: TGCGCCAGCAGTGACTACGGGGGTAGCACTGAAGCTTTCTTT
d_call: TRBD2; j_call: TRBJ2-7; v_call: TRBV20-1; clone_size: few; cdr3_aa: CSARIAGVGYEQYF; cdr3_nt: TGCAGTGCTAGAATCGCGGGAGTCGGCTACGAGCAGTACTTC
d_call: TRBD2; j_call: TRBJ2-1; v_call: TRBV6-1; clone_size: .; cdr3_aa: CASSPQGLADYNEQFF; cdr3_nt: TGTGCCAGCAGTCCTCAGGGTCTAGCGGATTACAATGAGCAGTTCTTC
d_call: TRBD2; j_call: TRBJ2-3; v_call: TRBV24-1; clone_size: few; cdr3_aa: CATSDRGLAGAADTQYF; cdr3_nt: TGTGCCACCAGTGATCGGGGACTAGCGGGAGCTGCAGATACGCAGTATTTT
d_call: TRBD1; j_call: TRBJ1-1; v_call: TRBV19; clone_size: .; cdr3_aa: CASRDPGQGMNTEAFF; cdr3_nt: TGTGCCAGTAGAGATCCGGGACAGGGCATGAACACTGAAGCTTTCTTT
d_call: .; j_call: TRBJ2-1; v_call: TRBV20-1; clone_size: few; cdr3_aa: CSVRSGSYNEQFF; cdr3_nt: TGCAGTGTTCGGAGCGGGTCCTACAATGAGCAGTTCTTC
d_call: .; j_call: TRBJ2-7; v_call: TRBV11-2; clone_size: few; cdr3_aa: CASSPHRGQELVSYEQYF; cdr3_nt: TGTGCCAGCAGCCCCCATCGAGGGCAGGAGCTCGTCTCCTACGAGCAGTACTTC
d_call: .; j_call: TRBJ2-6; v_call: TRBV11-3; clone_size: .; cdr3_aa: CASSLLGPAAALNSGANVLTF; cdr3_nt: TGTGCCAGCAGCTTACTCGGCCCGGCTGCCGCTCTTAACTCTGGGGCCAACGTCCTGACTTTC
d_call: .; j_call: TRBJ2-2; v_call: TRBV3-1; clone_size: .; cdr3_aa: CASSRRNTNTGELFF; cdr3_nt: TGTGCCAGCAGCCGGAGAAATACGAACACCGGGGAGCTGTTTTTT
d_call: TRBD1; j_call: TRBJ2-3; v_call: TRBV5-1; clone_size: .; cdr3_aa: CASSSHRGDTQYF; cdr3_nt: TGCGCCAGCAGCTCTCACAGGGGGGATACGCAGTATTTT
d_call: TRBD1; j_call: TRBJ2-2; v_call: TRBV29-1; clone_size: many; cdr3_aa: CSVETLAAGGITGELFF; cdr3_nt: TGCAGCGTTGAAACCCTGGCGGCAGGGGGTATCACCGGGGAGCTGTTTTTT
d_call: .; j_call: TRBJ2-1; v_call: TRBV3-1; clone_size: many; cdr3_aa: CASSRGIDEQFF; cdr3_nt: TGTGCCAGCAGCCGGGGGATCGATGAGCAGTTCTTC
d_call: .; j_call: TRBJ1-1; v_call: TRBV7-2; clone_size: few; cdr3_aa: CASSLEGGWGTEAFF; cdr3_nt: TGTGCCAGCAGCTTGGAGGGAGGGTGGGGCACTGAAGCTTTCTTT
d_call: TRBD1; j_call: TRBJ2-2; v_call: TRBV20-1; clone_size: .; cdr3_aa: CSAPIGGHGEPFF; cdr3_nt: TGCAGTGCCCCAATAGGGGGCCACGGGGAGCCGTTTTTT
d_call: .; j_call: TRBJ1-2; v_call: TRBV6-2/TRBV6-3; clone_size: few; cdr3_aa: CASSSRRTNYGYTF; cdr3_nt: TGTGCCAGCAGTTCCCGACGGACTAACTATGGCTACACCTTC
d_call: TRBD2; j_call: TRBJ2-1; v_call: TRBV5-1; clone_size: many; cdr3_aa: CASSPGLAGSGQFF; cdr3_nt: TGCGCCAGCAGCCCGGGACTAGCCGGGTCGGGGCAGTTCTTC
d_call: .; j_call: TRBJ1-1; v_call: TRBV18; clone_size: few; cdr3_aa: CASSPLRGADAEAFF; cdr3_nt: TGTGCCAGCTCACCCCTACGGGGGGCGGACGCTGAAGCTTTCTTT
d_call: .; j_call: TRBJ2-1; v_call: TRBV5-5; clone_size: few; cdr3_aa: CASSLDDTDSYNEQFF; cdr3_nt: TGTGCCAGCAGCTTGGATGACACAGACTCCTACAATGAGCAGTTCTTC
d_call: .; j_call: TRBJ2-2; v_call: TRBV28; clone_size: many; cdr3_aa: CASSPYGGRRLPGELFF; cdr3_nt: TGTGCCAGCAGCCCGTATGGAGGGCGACGTCTACCCGGGGAGCTGTTTTTT
d_call: .; j_call: TRBJ1-1; v_call: TRBV6-6; clone_size: .; cdr3_aa: CASNSRGIEAFF; cdr3_nt: TGTGCCAGCAACTCAAGGGGGATCGAAGCTTTCTTT
d_call: .; j_call: TRBJ2-7; v_call: TRBV6-2/TRBV6-3; clone_size: .; cdr3_aa: CASKDTYEQYF; cdr3_nt: TGTGCCAGCAAGGACACCTACGAGCAGTACTTC
d_call: .; j_call: TRBJ2-2; v_call: TRBV5-1; clone_size: few; cdr3_aa: CASRPQEYTGELFF; cdr3_nt: TGCGCCAGCAGACCACAGGAGTACACCGGGGAGCTGTTTTTT
d_call: TRBD2; j_call: TRBJ2-1; v_call: TRBV7-9; clone_size: once; cdr3_aa: CASITSGYSYNEQFF; cdr3_nt: TGTGCCAGCATCACTAGCGGGTATTCCTACAATGAGCAGTTCTTC
d_call: .; j_call: TRBJ2-2; v_call: TRBV4-3; clone_size: .; cdr3_aa: CASSQDTKTGELFF; cdr3_nt: TGCGCCAGCAGCCAAGACACAAAGACCGGGGAGCTGTTTTTT
d_call: .; j_call: TRBJ2-1; v_call: TRBV5-1; clone_size: .; cdr3_aa: CASSGWSSYNEQFF; cdr3_nt: TGCGCCAGCAGCGGGTGGAGCTCCTACAATGAGCAGTTCTTC
d_call: TRBD1; j_call: TRBJ2-2; v_call: TRBV7-8; clone_size: few; cdr3_aa: CASSLEGGPNTGELFF; cdr3_nt: TGTGCCAGCAGCTTAGAAGGGGGCCCGAACACCGGGGAGCTGTTTTTT
d_call: .; j_call: TRBJ1-1; v_call: TRBV12-3/TRBV12-4; clone_size: few; cdr3_aa: CASRSSGLLGEAFF; cdr3_nt: TGTGCCAGCAGGTCGTCGGGACTGCTAGGTGAAGCTTTCTTT
d_call: .; j_call: TRBJ2-3; v_call: TRBV20-1; clone_size: .; cdr3_aa: CSARSTLDTQYF; cdr3_nt: TGCAGTGCTAGAAGCACCCTAGATACGCAGTATTTT
d_call: .; j_call: TRBJ1-2; v_call: TRBV7-2; clone_size: few; cdr3_aa: CASSGPRALYGYTF; cdr3_nt: TGTGCCAGCAGCGGCCCTAGGGCATTATATGGCTACACCTTC
d_call: .; j_call: TRBJ2-1; v_call: TRBV30; clone_size: .; cdr3_aa: CAWSGGGKRGSYNEQFF; cdr3_nt: TGTGCCTGGAGTGGGGGCGGAAAGAGGGGGTCCTACAATGAGCAGTTCTTC
d_call: TRBD1; j_call: TRBJ2-7; v_call: TRBV12-3/TRBV12-4; clone_size: many; cdr3_aa: CASSLGTGYEQYF; cdr3_nt: TGCGCCAGCAGCTTGGGGACAGGGTACGAGCAGTACTTC
d_call: TRBD1; j_call: TRBJ1-1; v_call: TRBV5-1; clone_size: .; cdr3_aa: CASSAGQGSTEAFF; cdr3_nt: TGCGCCAGCAGCGCAGGACAGGGATCCACTGAAGCTTTCTTT
d_call: TRBD1; j_call: TRBJ2-1; v_call: TRBV20-1; clone_size: .; cdr3_aa: CSASGQSYNEQFF; cdr3_nt: TGCAGTGCTTCGGGACAGAGTTACAATGAGCAGTTCTTC
d_call: TRBD1; j_call: TRBJ2-7; v_call: TRBV20-1; clone_size: many; cdr3_aa: CSATTGVFSEQYF; cdr3_nt: TGCAGTGCTACGACAGGGGTTTTTAGCGAGCAGTACTTC
d_call: .; j_call: TRBJ1-4; v_call: TRBV5-5; clone_size: .; cdr3_aa: CASSWGTVNEKLFF; cdr3_nt: TGTGCCAGCAGCTGGGGTACAGTAAATGAAAAACTGTTTTTT
d_call: .; j_call: TRBJ2-1; v_call: TRBV3-1; clone_size: .; cdr3_aa: CASSQVDRENEQFF; cdr3_nt: TGTGCCAGCAGCCAAGTCGACCGCGAGAATGAGCAGTTCTTC
d_call: TRBD2; j_call: TRBJ2-1; v_call: TRBV5-1; clone_size: .; cdr3_aa: CATASGRTLGEQFF; cdr3_nt: TGCGCCACCGCTAGCGGGAGAACCCTAGGTGAGCAGTTCTTC
d_call: .; j_call: TRBJ2-5; v_call: TRBV24-1; clone_size: few; cdr3_aa: CATSVGGYQETQYF; cdr3_nt: TGTGCCACCAGTGTGGGGGGATACCAAGAGACCCAGTACTTC
d_call: .; j_call: TRBJ1-1; v_call: TRBV28; clone_size: .; cdr3_aa: CASSLLVGATARTEAFF; cdr3_nt: TGTGCCAGCAGTTTATTGGTTGGGGCGACTGCGAGAACTGAAGCTTTCTTT
d_call: TRBD2; j_call: TRBJ2-1; v_call: TRBV6-2/TRBV6-3; clone_size: few; cdr3_aa: CASSYLGTTFKFF; cdr3_nt: TGTGCCAGCAGTTACTTAGGGACTACGTTCAAGTTCTTC
d_call: TRBD2; j_call: TRBJ2-5; v_call: TRBV20-1; clone_size: .; cdr3_aa: CSARTSGRGSETQYF; cdr3_nt: TGCAGTGCTCGGACTAGCGGGAGAGGATCGGAGACCCAGTACTTC
d_call: .; j_call: TRBJ2-1; v_call: TRBV27; clone_size: few; cdr3_aa: CASTLSGSSYNEQFF; cdr3_nt: TGTGCCAGCACTCTGAGCGGTAGCTCCTACAATGAGCAGTTCTTC
d_call: TRBD1; j_call: TRBJ2-3; v_call: TRBV5-1; clone_size: many; cdr3_aa: CASSLVQGASDTQYF; cdr3_nt: TGCGCCAGCAGCTTGGTACAGGGGGCATCGGATACGCAGTATTTT
d_call: TRBD1; j_call: TRBJ2-3; v_call: TRBV7-9; clone_size: few; cdr3_aa: CASRTGTGGTDTQYF; cdr3_nt: TGTGCCAGCAGAACCGGGACAGGGGGCACAGATACGCAGTATTTT
d_call: .; j_call: TRBJ2-1; v_call: TRBV20-1; clone_size: few; cdr3_aa: CSARDADRGLLERFF; cdr3_nt: TGCAGTGCTAGAGATGCGGACAGAGGACTTCTTGAAAGGTTCTTC
d_call: .; j_call: TRBJ2-3; v_call: TRBV12-3/TRBV12-4; clone_size: .; cdr3_aa: CASSFDGLARADTQYF; cdr3_nt: TGTGCCAGCAGTTTCGATGGACTCGCTAGGGCAGATACGCAGTATTTT
d_call: .; j_call: TRBJ2-7; v_call: TRBV5-6; clone_size: few; cdr3_aa: CASSSTYSYEQYF; cdr3_nt: TGTGCCAGCAGCTCGACGTACTCCTACGAGCAGTACTTC
d_call: .; j_call: TRBJ2-7; v_call: TRBV20-1; clone_size: few; cdr3_aa: CSASDGIYEQYF; cdr3_nt: TGCAGTGCTAGTGACGGAATCTACGAGCAGTACTTC
d_call: TRBD1; j_call: TRBJ2-3; v_call: TRBV28; clone_size: few; cdr3_aa: CASSQQTGSSTDTQYF; cdr3_nt: TGTGCCAGCAGCCAACAGACAGGGTCGTCCACAGATACGCAGTATTTT
d_call: .; j_call: TRBJ2-2; v_call: TRBV4-3; clone_size: many; cdr3_aa: CASSQDRDRNTGELFF; cdr3_nt: TGCGCCAGCAGCCAAGACCGGGACCGGAACACCGGGGAGCTGTTTTTT
d_call: .; j_call: TRBJ2-2; v_call: TRBV5-6; clone_size: .; cdr3_aa: CASSLGLVITGELFF; cdr3_nt: TGTGCCAGCAGCTTGGGACTAGTAATCACCGGGGAGCTGTTTTTT